Below, 10 T cell receptor beta chains from the same sample are listed, as sequenced in a study of Ad26.COV2.S vaccination and SARS-CoV-2 variants. Clones were sequenced by immunoSEQ multiplex PCR, and TCRdb holds only the in-frame ones, with some missing. The table shows some 370,000 clones, with 83% occurring only once. Treatment specified: some 20 received Ad26.COV2.S at low or high dose, single or two shots; about 5 received placebo; per-sample allocation not given. Sampling was performed 63 days after the first vaccine or placebo injection. The sample in question was peripheral blood, obtained in a trial of Ad26.COV2.S vaccine versus placebo. These receptors were taken from a person between 18 and 60 years old who received the Ad26.COV2.S COVID-19 vaccine or a placebo.

This chain uses TRBV7-2 with TRBJ2-5, with a possible D match to TRBD1 (6 bases). Germline lookup yields CDR1 SGHTA and CDR2 FQGNSA. Trimming took 6 bases from V and 4 from J, leaving 15 bases between them. The CDR3 contains 14 residues. The CDR3 DNA follows: TGTGCCAGCAGTCGGGCGGGCAGGGGAGAGACCCAGTACTTC. Translated: CASSRAGRGETQYF.

J is TRBJ2-7 and V is TRBV27; no firm D call. The CDR3 totals 13 residues. The V and J ends lost 0 bases and 4 bases respectively, with 7 bases between them. Germline loops: CDR1 MNHEY, CDR2 SMNVEV (reference sequence). Here the CDR3 reads CASSLSVAYEQYF. The CDR3 coding sequence is TGTGCCAGCAGTTTATCGGTCGCGTACGAGCAGTACTTC.

This clone occurred many times. J is TRBJ1-3 and V is TRBV2; 8 nucleotides line up with TRBD1. Losses at the gene ends were 8 bases for V and 4 bases for J; bases not matched to a gene: 10. The CDR3 has 15 amino acids. The germline CDR1 and CDR2 sequences are SNHLY and FYNNEI. The CDR3 coding sequence is TGTGCCAGCCGGACAGGGATCTTCTCCGGAAACACCATATATTTT. Translating it yields CASRTGIFSGNTIYF.

The chain has TRBV27 and TRBJ2-7, with 7 nucleotides matching TRBD1. This CDR3 is built from 18 residues. V lost 5 bases, J lost 7 bases, and 23 bases stayed unmatched. Germline CDR1 and CDR2: MNHEY and SMNVEV (reference sequence). For the CDR3, the DNA is TGTGCCAGCAGTAGGAGGACAGGCTCAGGGTTAGGATTAGGGGAGCAGTACTTC. Protein product: CASSRRTGSGLGLGEQYF.

V gene TRBV5-1 combines with J gene TRBJ2-1; D unresolved. The length of the CDR3 is 13 residues. Looked up from germline, CDR1 is SGHRS and CDR2 is YFSETQ. Deletions cut 1 base from V and 3 bases from J, with 5 bases between. The CDR3 reads CASSLLGYNEQFF. The DNA of the CDR3 is TGCGCCAGCAGCTTGCTAGGCTACAATGAGCAGTTCTTC.

V usage is TRBV12-1 and J usage is TRBJ2-1; the DNA was not used to check the table's D call, TRBD2. TRBV12-1 is a pseudogene locus. The length of the CDR3 is 15 residues. The CDR3 sequence: CASSFVGGPYNEQFF. The CDR3 DNA sequence: TGTGCCAGCAGCTTTGTGGGAGGGCCCTACAATGAGCAGTTCTTC.

The chain recombines TRBV5-8 with TRBJ1-4, with D possibly being TRBD1 (5 bases). This CDR3 has 14 residues. V dropped 4 bases and J dropped 5 bases, with 12 bases sitting between them. Germline CDR1 SGHTS, CDR2 YDEGEE. The CDR3 bases are TGTGCCAGCAGCCTCGACAGATCCAATGAAAAACTGTTTTTT. Translating gives CASSLDRSNEKLFF.

This clone appeared once. The rearrangement links TRBV30 to TRBJ1-5; TRBD1 might be the D (6 bases). The germline V gene has CDR1 GTSNPN and CDR2 SVGIG (reference sequence). V was pared by 5 bases and J by 7 bases, with 12 bases between. This CDR3 is 12 amino acids long. The CDR3 region is CAWGRGGQPQHF. DNA for the CDR3: TGTGCCTGGGGCAGGGGAGGACAGCCCCAGCATTTT. The variable domain in full, with the rest retrieved from reference TRBV30 and TRBJ1-5, is SQTIHQWPATLVQPVGSPLSLECTVEGTSNPNLYWYRQAAGRGLQLLFYSVGIGQISSEVPQNLSASRPQDRQFILSSKKLLLSDSGFYLCAWGRGGQPQHFGDGTRLSIL.

The chain couples TRBV11-2 to TRBJ2-1; no clear D. V lost 4 bases and J 10 bases, leaving 14 bases between the germline ends. CDR3 size: 13 residues. Germline CDR1 is SGHAT and CDR2 is FQNNGV. The CDR3 reads CASSSMPTREQFF. CDR3 coding DNA: TGTGCCAGCAGCTCAATGCCTACAAGGGAGCAGTTCTTC.

V is TRBV19 and J is TRBJ2-3; TRBD2 is a possible D gene (5 bases). The CDR3 totals 15 residues. V lost 7 bases and J lost 2, with 16 bases in between. The germline V gene has CDR1 LNHDA and CDR2 SQIVND (reference sequence). CDR3 sequence: CASNLGRVLTDTQYF. The CDR3 nucleotides are TGTGCCAGTAACCTCGGGCGGGTCCTCACAGATACGCAGTATTTT.